A single TCR beta chain is shown here with its context. The antigen remains unidentified. This sample was taken from a study of OX40 agonist ivuxolimab in advanced cancers. Study overall: Treatment of patients was with ivuxolimab, an agonistic anti-OX40 (CD134) antibody. Checkpoint inhibitors had been given previously to 40% of patients. Whole-study results and caveats: At doses 0.1 to 3.0 mg/kg, CD4+ and CD8+ clones expanded. CD8+ T cells were the subset that, on average, had more expanded clones than CD4+.

Assay used: immunoSEQ multiplex PCR; TCRdb lists only in-frame clones, some missing. The sample consists of some 94,000 clones, 95% to 96% of them appearing once. The sample here was CD4+ or CD8+ T cells sorted from blood, taken in a trial of the OX40 agonist ivuxolimab. The clonotype comes from an adult with an advanced solid tumor such as melanoma, head and neck, liver or kidney cancer.

This CDR3 reads CASSLGTGLNTEAFF. The CDR3 nucleotides are TGTGCCAGCAGTTTAGGGACAGGGCTGAACACTGAAGCTTTCTTT. The chain employs TRBV27 and TRBJ1-1, with TRBD1 identical over 9 bases. Germline CDR1 is MNHEY and CDR2 is SMNVEV (reference sequence). The CDR3 loop spans 15 amino acids. With 2 bases clipped from V and 0 bases from J, the junction kept 1 base outside the gene matches.